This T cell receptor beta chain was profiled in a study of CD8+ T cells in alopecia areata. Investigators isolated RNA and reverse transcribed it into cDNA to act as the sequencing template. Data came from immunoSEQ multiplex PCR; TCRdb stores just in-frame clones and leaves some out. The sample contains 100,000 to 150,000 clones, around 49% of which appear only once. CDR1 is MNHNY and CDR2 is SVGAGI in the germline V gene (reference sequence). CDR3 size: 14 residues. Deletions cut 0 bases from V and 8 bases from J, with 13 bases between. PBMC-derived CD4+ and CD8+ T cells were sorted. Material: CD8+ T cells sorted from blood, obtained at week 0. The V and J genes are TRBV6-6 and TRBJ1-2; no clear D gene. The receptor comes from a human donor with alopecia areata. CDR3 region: CASSYSRTVQGYTF. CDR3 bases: TGTGCCAGCAGTTACTCGAGAACAGTACAGGGCTACACCTTC.